Listed here is a single TCR beta chain. Its target is not known. This entry belongs to a study of T cell responses to AZD1222 COVID-19 vaccine. Whole-study findings and limits: Recipients of two AZD1222 doses showed rising Spike-specific TCR breadth and depth.

Generated by immunoSEQ multiplex PCR, the TCRdb table keeps only in-frame clones and is missing some. The profile shows approximately 110,000 clones, roughly 87% of them singletons. The V and J ends lost 0 bases and 0 bases respectively, with 13 bases between them. Germline lookup yields CDR1 SGDLS and CDR2 YYNGEE. The CDR3 consists of 16 residues. Sequenced here: peripheral blood, sampled on day 0 of AZD1222 vaccination. The sequence derives from an adult in good health. The V call is TRBV9, the J call TRBJ2-7, with D possibly being TRBD1 (6 bases). DNA of the CDR3: TGTGCCAGCAGCGTAGGGACGGGACAAGCCTCCTACGAGCAGTACTTC. Its protein is CASSVGTGQASYEQYF. The complete variable domain, with remaining parts taken from reference TRBV9 and TRBJ2-7, reads DSGVTQTPKHLITATGQRVTLRCSPRSGDLSVYWYQQSLDQGLQFLIQYYNGEERAKGNILERFSAQQFPDLHSELNLSSLELGDSALYFCASSVGTGQASYEQYFGPGTRLTVT.